This TCR beta chain came from a study of blood T cells in healthy people across ages. Study-wide results and caveats: With naive T cell percentage, TCR beta diversity showed a strong correlation.

The CDR3 covers 14 residues. The germline V gene encodes CDR1 KGHSH and CDR2 LQKENI. Trimming left V 1 base short and J 4 bases short, with 10 bases between. There were healthy Caucasian individuals from Russia, aged roughly 6 to 100, serving as donors. The total RNA that was extracted per sample amounted to at least 5.5 micrograms. The table lists this clonotype with many counts. Its antigen is not identified. With a J-beta primer mix and a sample-barcoded 5' primer, a second PCR ran roughly 6 to 11 cycles. One entry per CDR3 protein results from TCRdb running MiXCR on the 5' RACE reads. The table includes over a million distinct CDR3 sequences, 42% detected once.

This receptor was identified in a woman between 18 and 29 years old in good health. The chain has TRBV18 and TRBJ1-2, with TRBD1 as a possible D gene (6 bases). Sample: blood. CDR3 amino acids: CASSPLQGTYGYTF. The CDR3 DNA follows: TGTGCCAGCTCACCACTACAGGGTACCTATGGCTACACCTTC.